The TCR beta chain under discussion was sequenced for a study of blood T cell repertoires in COVID-19 (dated by TCRdb to about 2020). Turning to the overall study: The collaborator samples originated in the United States, Italy and Spain and spanned the acute and convalescent phases of COVID-19. The prospective study material was composed of cDNA or gDNA derived from T cells, B-cell-depleted T cells, or PBMCs. Subjects who had been exposed to COVID-19, were actively infected with it, or had recovered from it provided the deeply sampled blood TCRbeta repertoires that made up the dataset. The repertoires were made available in a free public database intended to serve as a resource for research on the immune response to SARS-CoV-2. The samples were drawn from the first 160 participants of the ongoing ImmuneRACE study and from 950 to 1,500 subjects provided by 6 global collaborators. Nearly every sample came with metadata listing a de-identified subject ID, COVID-19 status, age in years and sex. Where available, HLA class I and class II types were obtained from metadata supplied by the sample provider rather than from assay-based typing. Overall results and qualifications from the work: How much clinical and demographic metadata was included differed by source and by participant, and the metadata was provided uncurated.

TCRbeta CDR3 regions were amplified from genomic DNA by means of the immunoSEQ Assay, a bias-controlled multiplex PCR. The authors processed their data as follows. The number of nucleated cells in each sample was estimated from the amplification of reference gene primers within the assay. To quantify the absolute abundance of each unique TCRbeta CDR3 rearrangement, sequence reads were collapsed and filtered. For each sample, productive Simpson clonality was calculated as the square root of Simpson's diversity index over productive rearrangements. TCRdb took this table from immuneACCESS and kept in-frame rearrangements with V and J called. Such tables lack part of the clones; where checked against another copy, unresolved V genes explain under half of the gap, and the rest is unexplained. V and J calls and clone size are those listed in that table; D and trimming were worked out from the DNA. The sample table lists about 390,000 clones, 85% to 90% of them with a count of one. The ten largest clones represent roughly a tenth of the sample.

The germline V and J ends show losses of 0 bases and 5 bases respectively, and no gene match explains 12 bases of the junction. The cysteine opens and the phenylalanine closes a CDR3 of 17 amino acids. The CDR3 DNA has 51 bases and is translated from base 1. The germline V gene provides CDR1 SGHRS and CDR2 YFSETQ. Participants in the prospective study were enrolled through a virtual design, were aged roughly 18 to 100 years, and lived in approximately 25 United States geographic areas. Cohort assignment in the prospective study relied on participant-reported clinical history from a screening survey and a study questionnaire. For ImmuneRACE Cohort 3, a participant was defined as recovered based on two consecutive negative NP/OP PCR tests, clearance by a healthcare professional, or resolution of symptoms. Each participant in the prospective study had whole blood, serum and a nasopharyngeal or oropharyngeal swab collected by mobile phlebotomists. Participants in the prospective study had the option to provide additional blood draws and questionnaires over a roughly two-month period. Prospective study blood samples were shipped either frozen or at room temperature before DNA extraction.

A note on this clone: Its antigen remains unidentified. No much larger clone is present one base from it, and per-base qualities are unavailable.

Sequencing used PBMCs or T cells enriched from blood (not recorded which). This receptor was identified in a woman between 50 and 59 years old who had recovered from COVID-19. The chain is made from TRBV5-1 and TRBJ2-7; TRBD1 aligns with 9 central bases. The sequenced DNA: TGCGCCAGCAGCTTGGCCGGATGGGGGACAGGGAATAACGAGCAGTACTTC. The encoded protein is CASSLAGWGTGNNEQYF.